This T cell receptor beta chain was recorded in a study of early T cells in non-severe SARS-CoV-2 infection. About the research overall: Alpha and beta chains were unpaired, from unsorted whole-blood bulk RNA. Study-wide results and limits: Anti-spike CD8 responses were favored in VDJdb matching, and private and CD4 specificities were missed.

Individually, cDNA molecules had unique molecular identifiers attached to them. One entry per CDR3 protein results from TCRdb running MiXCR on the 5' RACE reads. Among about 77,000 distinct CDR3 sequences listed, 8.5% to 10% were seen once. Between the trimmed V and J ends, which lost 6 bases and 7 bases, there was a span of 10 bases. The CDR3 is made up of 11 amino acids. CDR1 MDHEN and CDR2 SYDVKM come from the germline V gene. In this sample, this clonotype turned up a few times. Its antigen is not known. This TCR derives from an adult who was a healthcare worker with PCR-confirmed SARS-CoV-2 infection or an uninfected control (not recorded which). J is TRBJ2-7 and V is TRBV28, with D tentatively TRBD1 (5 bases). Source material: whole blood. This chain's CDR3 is CASSNGQEQYF. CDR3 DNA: TGTGCCAGCAGCAACGGACAAGAGCAGTACTTC.